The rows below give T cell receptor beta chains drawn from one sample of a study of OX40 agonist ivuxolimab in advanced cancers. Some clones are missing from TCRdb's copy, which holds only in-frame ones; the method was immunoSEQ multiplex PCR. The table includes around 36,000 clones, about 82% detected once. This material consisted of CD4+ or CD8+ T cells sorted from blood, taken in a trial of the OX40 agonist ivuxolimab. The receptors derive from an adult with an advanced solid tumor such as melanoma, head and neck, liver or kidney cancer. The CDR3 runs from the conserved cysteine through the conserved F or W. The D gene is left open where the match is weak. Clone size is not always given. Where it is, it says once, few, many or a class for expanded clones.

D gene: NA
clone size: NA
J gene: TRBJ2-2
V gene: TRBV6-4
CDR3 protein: CASSVEGDGTGELFF
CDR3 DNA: TGTGCCAGCAGTGTAGAGGGCGACGGCACCGGGGAGCTGTTTTTT

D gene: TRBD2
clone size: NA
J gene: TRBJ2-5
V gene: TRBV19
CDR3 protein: CASSDIAGGMKTQYF
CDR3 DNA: TGTGCCAGTAGTGACATAGCGGGAGGAATGAAGACCCAGTACTTC

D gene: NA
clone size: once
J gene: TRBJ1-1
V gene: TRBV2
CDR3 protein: CASRGTGGAEAFF
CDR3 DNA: TGTGCCAGCAGGGGGACCGGAGGCGCTGAAGCTTTCTTT

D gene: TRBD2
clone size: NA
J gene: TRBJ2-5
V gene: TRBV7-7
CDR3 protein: CASSSLDGREGETQYF
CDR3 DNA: TGTGCCAGCAGCTCCTTAGATGGACGGGAGGGGGAGACCCAGTACTTC

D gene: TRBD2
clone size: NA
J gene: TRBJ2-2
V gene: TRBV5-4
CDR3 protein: CASSLAGGAGELFF
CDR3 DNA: TGTGCCAGCAGCTTGGCGGGGGGGGCCGGGGAGCTGTTTTTT

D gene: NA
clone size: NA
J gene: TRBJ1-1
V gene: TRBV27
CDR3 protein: CASSFLGTEAFF
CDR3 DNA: TGTGCCAGCAGTTTCTTGGGCACTGAAGCTTTCTTT

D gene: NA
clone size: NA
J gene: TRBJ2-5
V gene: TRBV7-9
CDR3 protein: CASSRRGRPETQYF
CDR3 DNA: TGTGCCAGCAGCCGACGGGGACGCCCAGAGACCCAGTACTTC

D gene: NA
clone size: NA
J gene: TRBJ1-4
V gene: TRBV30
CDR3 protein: CAWSVAWEELFF
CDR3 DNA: TGTGCCTGGAGTGTAGCGTGGGAAGAACTGTTTTTT

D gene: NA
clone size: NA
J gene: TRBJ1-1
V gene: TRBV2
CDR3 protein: CASTWQGGNTEAFF
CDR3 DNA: TGTGCCAGCACGTGGCAGGGAGGTAACACTGAAGCTTTCTTT

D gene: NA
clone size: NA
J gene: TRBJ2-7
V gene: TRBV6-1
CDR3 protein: CASSYGNYEQYF
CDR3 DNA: TGTGCCAGCAGCTACGGAAACTACGAGCAGTACTTC

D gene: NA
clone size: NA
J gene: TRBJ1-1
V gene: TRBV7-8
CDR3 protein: CASSSEAMNTEAFF
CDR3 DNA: TGTGCCAGCAGCTCAGAAGCAATGAACACTGAAGCTTTCTTT

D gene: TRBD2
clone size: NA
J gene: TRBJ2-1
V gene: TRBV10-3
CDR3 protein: CAIRAGEYNEQFF
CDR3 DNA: TGTGCCATCAGAGCGGGGGAATACAATGAGCAGTTCTTC

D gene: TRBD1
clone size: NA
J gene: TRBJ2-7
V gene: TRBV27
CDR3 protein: CASSLSGTGNEQYF
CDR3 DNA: TGTGCCAGCAGTTTATCCGGGACAGGGAACGAGCAGTACTTC

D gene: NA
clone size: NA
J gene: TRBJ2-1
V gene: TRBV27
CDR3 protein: CASSPPYSYNEQFF
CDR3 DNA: TGTGCCAGCAGTCCCCCGTACAGCTACAATGAGCAGTTCTTC

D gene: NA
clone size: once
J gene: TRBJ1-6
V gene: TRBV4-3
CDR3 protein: CASSQDRPVSSYNSPLHF
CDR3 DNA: TGCGCCAGCAGCCAAGATCGGCCCGTGAGCTCCTATAATTCACCCCTCCACTTT

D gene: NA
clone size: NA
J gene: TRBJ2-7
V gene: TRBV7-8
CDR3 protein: CASSLASTLSYEQYF
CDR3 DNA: TGTGCCAGCAGCTTAGCCTCGACTCTTTCCTACGAGCAGTACTTC

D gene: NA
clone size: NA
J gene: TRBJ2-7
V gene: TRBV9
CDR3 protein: CASSVAGGGEQYF
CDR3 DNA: TGTGCCAGCAGCGTAGCAGGGGGAGGTGAGCAGTACTTC

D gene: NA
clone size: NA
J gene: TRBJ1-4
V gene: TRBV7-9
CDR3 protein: CASSPGARSNEKLFF
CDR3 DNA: TGTGCCAGCAGCCCGGGGGCGCGGTCTAATGAAAAACTGTTTTTT

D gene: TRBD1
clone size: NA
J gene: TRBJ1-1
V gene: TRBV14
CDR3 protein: CASSQERGRGIMNTEAFF
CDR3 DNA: TGTGCCAGCAGCCAAGAAAGGGGCAGGGGGATCATGAACACTGAAGCTTTCTTT

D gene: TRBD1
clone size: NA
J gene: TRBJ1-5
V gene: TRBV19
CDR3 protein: CASSDRDSDNQPQHF
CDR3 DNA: TGTGCCAGTAGTGACCGGGACAGCGATAATCAGCCCCAGCATTTT

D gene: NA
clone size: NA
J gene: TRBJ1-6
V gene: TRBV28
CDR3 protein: CASSSLQTGRNSPLHF
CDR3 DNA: TGTGCCAGCAGTAGTCTCCAAACAGGGCGTAATTCACCCCTCCACTTT

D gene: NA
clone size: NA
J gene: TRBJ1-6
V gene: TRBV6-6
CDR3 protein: CASRYIEGESPLHF
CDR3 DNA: TGTGCCAGCCGATATATTGAGGGTGAATCACCCCTCCACTTT

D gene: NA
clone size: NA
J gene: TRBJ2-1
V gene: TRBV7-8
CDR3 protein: CASSPGHEQFF
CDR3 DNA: TGTGCCAGCAGCCCCGGCCATGAGCAGTTCTTC

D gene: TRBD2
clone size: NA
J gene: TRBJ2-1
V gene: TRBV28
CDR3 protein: CASSLTGTSFYNEQFF
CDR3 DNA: TGTGCCAGCAGTTTGACCGGGACTAGCTTTTACAATGAGCAGTTCTTC

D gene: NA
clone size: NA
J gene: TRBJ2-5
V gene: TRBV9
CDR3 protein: CASSVNREGNQETQYF
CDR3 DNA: TGTGCCAGCAGCGTAAACAGGGAAGGTAACCAAGAGACCCAGTACTTC

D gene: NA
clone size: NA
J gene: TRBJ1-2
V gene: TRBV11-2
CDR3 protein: CASSRGGAPGLYGYTF
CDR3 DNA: TGTGCCAGCAGCCGGGGGGGGGCCCCGGGCCTTTATGGCTACACCTTC

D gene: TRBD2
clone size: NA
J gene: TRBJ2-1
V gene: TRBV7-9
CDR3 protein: CASSLGTSGVYNEQFF
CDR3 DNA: TGTGCCAGCAGCTTAGGTACTAGCGGGGTATACAATGAGCAGTTCTTC

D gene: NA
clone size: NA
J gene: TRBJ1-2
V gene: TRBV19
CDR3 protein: CASLGGSNYGYTF
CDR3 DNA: TGTGCCAGTCTTGGCGGCAGCAACTATGGCTACACCTTC

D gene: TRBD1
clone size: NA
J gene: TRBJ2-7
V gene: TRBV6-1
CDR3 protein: CASDTGQGAWEQYF
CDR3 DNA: TGTGCCAGCGACACGGGACAGGGCGCGTGGGAGCAGTACTTC

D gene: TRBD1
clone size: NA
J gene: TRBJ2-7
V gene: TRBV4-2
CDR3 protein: CASSFGTGGTYEQYF
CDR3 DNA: TGTGCCAGCAGCTTCGGGACAGGGGGCACCTACGAGCAGTACTTC

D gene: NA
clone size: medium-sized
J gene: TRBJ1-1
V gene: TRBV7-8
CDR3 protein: CASSLAVLRNTEAFF
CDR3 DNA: TGTGCCAGCAGCTTAGCCGTACTCAGGAACACTGAAGCTTTCTTT

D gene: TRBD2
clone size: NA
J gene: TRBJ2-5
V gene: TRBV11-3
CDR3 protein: CASSFPLGGGYF
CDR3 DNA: TGTGCCAGCAGCTTCCCCTTGGGCGGGGGGTACTTC

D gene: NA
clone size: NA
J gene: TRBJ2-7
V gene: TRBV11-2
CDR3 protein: CASSLDRAGTYEQYF
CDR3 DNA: TGTGCCAGCAGCTTAGATCGGGCAGGGACCTACGAGCAGTACTTC

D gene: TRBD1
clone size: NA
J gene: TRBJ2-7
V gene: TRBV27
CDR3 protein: CASSLMQGAPYEQYF
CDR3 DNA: TGTGCCAGCAGTTTAATGCAGGGGGCTCCCTACGAGCAGTACTTC

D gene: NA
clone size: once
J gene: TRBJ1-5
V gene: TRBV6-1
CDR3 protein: CASSEVPAGGPQHF
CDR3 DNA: TGTGCCAGCAGTGAGGTTCCAGCCGGGGGTCCCCAGCATTTT

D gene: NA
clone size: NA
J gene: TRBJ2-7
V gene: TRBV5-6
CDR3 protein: CASSLKPGRSSYEQYF
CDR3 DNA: TGTGCCAGCAGCTTGAAACCTGGCAGGAGCTCCTACGAGCAGTACTTC

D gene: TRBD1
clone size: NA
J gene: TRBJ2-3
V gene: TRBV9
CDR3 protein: CASSVGDRGLTDTQYF
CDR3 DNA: TGTGCCAGCAGCGTGGGGGACAGGGGGCTGACAGATACGCAGTATTTT

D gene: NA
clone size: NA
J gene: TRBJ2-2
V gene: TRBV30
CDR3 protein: CAWSEGSGELFF
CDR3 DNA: TGTGCCTGGAGCGAGGGAAGCGGGGAGCTGTTTTTT

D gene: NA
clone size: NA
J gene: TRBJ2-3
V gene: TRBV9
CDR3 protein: CASSVERERMTDTQYF
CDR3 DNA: TGTGCCAGCAGCGTAGAACGGGAGAGGATGACAGATACGCAGTATTTT

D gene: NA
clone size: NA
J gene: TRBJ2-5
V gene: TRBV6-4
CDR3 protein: CASTQGEWETQYF
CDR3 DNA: TGTGCCAGCACCCAAGGGGAATGGGAGACCCAGTACTTC

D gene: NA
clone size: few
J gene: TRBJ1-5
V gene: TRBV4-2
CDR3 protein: CASSQTIGSNQPQHF
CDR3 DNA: TGTGCCAGCAGCCAAACAATAGGGAGCAATCAGCCCCAGCATTTT